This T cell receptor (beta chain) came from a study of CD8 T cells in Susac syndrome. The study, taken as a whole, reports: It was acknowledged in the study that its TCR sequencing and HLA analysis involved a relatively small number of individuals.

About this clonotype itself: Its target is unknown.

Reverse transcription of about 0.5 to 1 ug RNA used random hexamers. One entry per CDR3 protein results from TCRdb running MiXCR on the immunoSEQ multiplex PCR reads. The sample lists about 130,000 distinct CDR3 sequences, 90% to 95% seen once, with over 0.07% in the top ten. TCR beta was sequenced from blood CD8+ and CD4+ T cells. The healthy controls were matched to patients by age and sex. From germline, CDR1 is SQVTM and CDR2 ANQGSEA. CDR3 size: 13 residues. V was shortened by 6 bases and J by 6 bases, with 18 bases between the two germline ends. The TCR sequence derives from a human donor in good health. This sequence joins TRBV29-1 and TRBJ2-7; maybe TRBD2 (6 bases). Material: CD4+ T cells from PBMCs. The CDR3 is CSVRGGTLGEQYF. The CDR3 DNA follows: TGCAGCGTCCGGGGCGGGACCTTGGGCGAGCAGTACTTC.